The rows below give T cell receptor beta chains drawn from one sample of a study of graft-versus-host responses after intestinal transplantation. These receptors' antigens are unknown. The table came from immunoSEQ multiplex PCR; TCRdb's copy has only in-frame clones and leaves some out. The table records 80,000 to 95,000 clones, 85% to 95% of them present only once. The sequencing used unstimulated CD8+ T cells sorted from spleen or lymph node cells, collected before intestinal transplant. These receptors were obtained from a human donor who received an intestinal transplant. CDR3s include the opening cysteine and the closing phenylalanine or tryptophan. Each record gives: J gene, clone size, V gene, D gene, CDR3 DNA, CDR3 protein. D genes are given only for firm matches. Expanded clones get a size class; other rows say once, few or many, or leave the size out.

TRBJ2-7 | NA | TRBV4-3 | NA | TGCGCCAGCAGCCAAGATGGGGGCACGGGCGAGCAGTACTTC | CASSQDGGTGEQYF
TRBJ1-1 | NA | TRBV5-6 | TRBD1 | TGTGCCAGCAGCATAAGGACAGGGGGGACTGAAGCTTTCTTT | CASSIRTGGTEAFF
TRBJ2-3 | once | TRBV5-1 | NA | TGCGCCAGCAGCTTGGAGTCCTGGGGCAGCTCAGTCACAGATACGCAGTATTTT | CASSLESWGSSVTDTQYF
TRBJ2-7 | NA | TRBV7-9 | NA | TGTGCCAGCAGCTTTACCGGGACACTCTCCTACGAGCAGTACTTC | CASSFTGTLSYEQYF
TRBJ2-7 | NA | TRBV7-9 | TRBD2 | TGTGCCAGCAGCCATCGGGTCGGGAGGGGGGCGATGGTCTACGAGCAGTACTTC | CASSHRVGRGAMVYEQYF
TRBJ2-5 | NA | TRBV30 | TRBD2 | TGTGCCTGGAGTGCTCGGGACTACCCTCGAGAAGAGACCCAGTACTTC | CAWSARDYPREETQYF
TRBJ2-3 | NA | TRBV5-1 | TRBD2 | TGCGCCAGCAGCCCTCTAGCGGGGGGCACAGATACGCAGTATTTT | CASSPLAGGTDTQYF
TRBJ2-1 | NA | TRBV30 | TRBD2 | TGTGCCTGGACGATTAGCGGGGGGGGCGGTGAGCAGTTCTTC | CAWTISGGGGEQFF
TRBJ1-6 | NA | TRBV7-9 | TRBD1 | TGTGCCAGCAGCGAAAGGGGACAGCTTAATTCACCCCTCCACTTT | CASSERGQLNSPLHF
TRBJ2-7 | once | TRBV6-5 | NA | TGTGCCAGCAGTCCCGACACCTCCTACGAGCAGTACTTC | CASSPDTSYEQYF
TRBJ1-2 | NA | TRBV13 | NA | TGTGCCAGCAGGTTAACAGGGTTTGGAGGCTACACCTTC | CASRLTGFGGYTF
TRBJ2-5 | NA | TRBV13 | TRBD1 | TGTGCCAGCAGCTTAGGGGACAGGGGGTCGGAGACCCAGTACTTC | CASSLGDRGSETQYF
TRBJ2-7 | NA | TRBV7-9 | NA | TGTGCCAGCAGCTTAGCGCGTGGACAGTACTCCTACGAGCAGTACTTC | CASSLARGQYSYEQYF
TRBJ2-2 | NA | TRBV9 | NA | TGTGCCAGCAGCGTAAGTAGTGGCACCGGGGAGCTGTTTTTT | CASSVSSGTGELFF
TRBJ2-7 | NA | TRBV14 | TRBD2 | TGTGCCAGCAGCCAGTCTCGGCGGGGGGCCACCTACGAGCAGTACTTC | CASSQSRRGATYEQYF
TRBJ2-7 | NA | TRBV27 | NA | TGTGCCAGCAGTCCCCTAGTAGGAGCTTACGAGCAGTACTTC | CASSPLVGAYEQYF
TRBJ1-1 | once | TRBV11-3 | NA | TGTGCCAGCAGCCCCTGGGGGGGCGCGAACACTGAAGCTTTCTTT | CASSPWGGANTEAFF
TRBJ1-6 | NA | TRBV6-5 | NA | TGTGCCAGCAGCCCGCAGGATAATTCACCCCTCCACTTT | CASSPQDNSPLHF
TRBJ2-7 | NA | TRBV6-1 | NA | TGTGCCAGCAGCCCCGGGATAGGTGAGCAGTACTTC | CASSPGIGEQYF
TRBJ2-2 | once | TRBV5-6 | TRBD2 | TGTGCCAGCAGCCCCGTAACGCAGCGGGGAGACACCGGGGAGCTGTTTTTT | CASSPVTQRGDTGELFF
TRBJ2-2 | NA | TRBV30 | TRBD2 | TGTGCCTGGGAAGTCGCGGGGGGGGTCGGCGGGGAGCTGTTTTTT | CAWEVAGGVGGELFF
TRBJ2-2 | NA | TRBV4-3 | NA | TGCGCCAGCAGCCAAGATCGGGCGGGTGTGGGTGCCGGGGAGCTGTTTTTT | CASSQDRAGVGAGELFF
TRBJ2-2 | NA | TRBV10-1 | TRBD1 | TGCGCCAGCAGTGACCCCCGGGACAGTAAGACCGGGGAGCTGTTTTTT | CASSDPRDSKTGELFF
TRBJ1-1 | NA | TRBV7-2 | TRBD1 | TGTGCCAGCAGCTTAAACAGGGGGGCCAACACTGAAGCTTTCTTT | CASSLNRGANTEAFF
TRBJ2-5 | NA | TRBV19 | NA | TGTGCCAGTAGTATAGCAGGGTACGAGACCCAGTACTTC | CASSIAGYETQYF
TRBJ2-7 | NA | TRBV13 | NA | TGTGCCAGCAGCCCATATTTAGCGCGATACGAGCAGTACTTC | CASSPYLARYEQYF
TRBJ2-2 | NA | TRBV19 | TRBD1 | TGTGCCAGTAGTATAAGCCCCGGGACAGGGGATAACACCGGGGAGCTGTTTTTT | CASSISPGTGDNTGELFF
TRBJ2-2 | NA | TRBV27 | TRBD1 | TGTGCCAGCAGTTGGAGACCAGGGGGCGGGGAGCTGTTTTTT | CASSWRPGGGELFF
TRBJ2-1 | once | TRBV7-9 | TRBD1 | TGTGCCAGCAGCTTCTCGGACAGGAGTGAGCAGTTCTTC | CASSFSDRSEQFF
TRBJ2-1 | NA | TRBV19 | NA | TGTGCCAGTAGTATCGGGATGGATGGTGAGCAGTTCTTC | CASSIGMDGEQFF
TRBJ2-7 | NA | TRBV5-6 | NA | TGTGCCAGCAGCACCGGCGGGTACGAGCAGTACTTC | CASSTGGYEQYF
TRBJ2-7 | once | TRBV30 | TRBD1 | TGTGCCTGGACCCACACTCCGGGACAGGGTGCCTACGAGCAGTACTTC | CAWTHTPGQGAYEQYF
TRBJ1-1 | NA | TRBV11-2 | NA | TGTGCCAGCAGCTTAGCCCGGGTCGGGATGAACACTGAAGCTTTCTTT | CASSLARVGMNTEAFF
TRBJ2-1 | NA | TRBV29-1 | TRBD2 | TGCAGCGCAAATCTAGCGGGGGGTACAAATGAGCAGTTCTTC | CSANLAGGTNEQFF
TRBJ1-2 | NA | TRBV27 | NA | TGTGCCAGCACCAAACAGGGAAACTATGGCTACACCTTC | CASTKQGNYGYTF
TRBJ2-3 | once | TRBV6-4 | TRBD2 | TGTGCCAGGCGTCCCGGGACTAGCGGGGGCGTTCCGGATACGCAGTATTTT | CARRPGTSGGVPDTQYF
TRBJ1-4 | NA | TRBV7-9 | NA | TGTGCCAGCAGTCCCGAGCGACTAAAGCGAGAAAAACTGTTTTTT | CASSPERLKREKLFF
TRBJ2-7 | NA | TRBV19 | TRBD2 | TGTGCCAGTAGTGGCGGGGGACCTTACGAGCAGTACTTC | CASSGGGPYEQYF
TRBJ2-7 | NA | TRBV27 | NA | TGTGCCAGCGGCCGGATTCTAACACAAGGGGCGACCCAGCAGTACTTC | CASGRILTQGATQQYF
TRBJ2-7 | NA | TRBV2 | TRBD2 | TGTGCCAGCACAGGGACTAGCGGGGGGACCTACGAGCAGTACTTC | CASTGTSGGTYEQYF
TRBJ1-2 | NA | TRBV23-1 | NA | TGCGCCAGCAGTCAGACGGCGGGCAGGGGTGGCTACACCTTC | CASSQTAGRGGYTF
TRBJ2-7 | NA | TRBV4-3 | NA | TGCGCCAGCAGCCAAGATTGGGGAGCGACCTACGAGCAGTACTTC | CASSQDWGATYEQYF
TRBJ1-5 | NA | TRBV7-8 | TRBD1 | TGTGCCAGCAGCCCGCCAGGGGGCGAAGGCAATCAGCCCCAGCATTTT | CASSPPGGEGNQPQHF
TRBJ2-3 | NA | TRBV14 | TRBD2 | TGTGCCAGCAGCCAAGGGACTAGCTTTATAGATACGCAGTATTTT | CASSQGTSFIDTQYF
TRBJ2-7 | NA | TRBV4-3 | TRBD2 | TGCGCCAGCAGCCAAGATCTGGGGACTATTCCCTACGAGCAGTACTTC | CASSQDLGTIPYEQYF
TRBJ2-7 | NA | TRBV7-6 | TRBD2 | TGTGCCAGCAGCCATACACTAGCGGGGGGGCCCCACGAGCAGTACTTC | CASSHTLAGGPHEQYF
TRBJ1-4 | NA | TRBV5-5 | NA | TGTGCCAGCAGCCTGATCGCGGGTGAAAAACTGTTTTTT | CASSLIAGEKLFF
TRBJ2-1 | NA | TRBV7-9 | TRBD1 | TGTGCCAGCAGGACCGGGACAGGGACCTACAATGAGCAGTTCTTC | CASRTGTGTYNEQFF
TRBJ2-5 | NA | TRBV27 | NA | TGTGCCAGCAGTTCCGTGGGCGGGGCGTACCAAGAGACCCAGTACTTC | CASSSVGGAYQETQYF
TRBJ2-5 | once | TRBV4-3 | NA | TGCGCCAGCAGCCAAGAGCTAGCCGAGCAAGAGACCCAGTACTTC | CASSQELAEQETQYF
TRBJ2-2 | NA | TRBV7-2 | TRBD1 | TGTGCCAGCAGTCTGACAGGGGGGGGAACCGGGGAGCTGTTTTTT | CASSLTGGGTGELFF
TRBJ1-2 | NA | TRBV4-3 | NA | TGCGCCAGCAGCCAAGGCACGGGAGCGATCTATGGCTACACCTTC | CASSQGTGAIYGYTF
TRBJ2-7 | NA | TRBV7-9 | TRBD2 | TGTGCCAGCAGCCTAGCGGCCACCTACGAGCAGTACTTC | CASSLAATYEQYF
TRBJ1-1 | NA | TRBV6-5 | NA | TGTGCCAGCAGTTACTCGCTCAGTTCGAACACTGAAGCTTTCTTT | CASSYSLSSNTEAFF